This TCR beta chain emerged from a study of blood T cell repertoires in COVID-19. The wider study: From T cells, B-cell-depleted T cells, or PBMCs came the material, which was cDNA or gDNA.

Germline CDR1 SEHNR, CDR2 FQNEAQ (reference sequence). The length of the CDR3 is 14 residues. V lost 1 base and J lost 5, with 8 bases in between. The authors' processing: Amplification of reference gene primers provided the estimated nucleated cell counts. TCRdb keeps only in-frame clones here, not all; method: immunoSEQ multiplex PCR. The V and J calls and the clone size are those of that table, but D and trimming were determined from the DNA. The repertoire consists of more than 95,000 clones, with around 87% occurring once and the leading ten covering 7.7%. This receptor was taken from a human donor in a cohort sampled during active COVID-19. This chain links TRBV7-9 with TRBJ1-4; D not certain. The sample consisted of peripheral blood. CDR3 in DNA: TGTGCCAGCAGCTTAGTCACAGAGAATGAAAAACTGTTTTTT. As protein: CASSLVTENEKLFF.